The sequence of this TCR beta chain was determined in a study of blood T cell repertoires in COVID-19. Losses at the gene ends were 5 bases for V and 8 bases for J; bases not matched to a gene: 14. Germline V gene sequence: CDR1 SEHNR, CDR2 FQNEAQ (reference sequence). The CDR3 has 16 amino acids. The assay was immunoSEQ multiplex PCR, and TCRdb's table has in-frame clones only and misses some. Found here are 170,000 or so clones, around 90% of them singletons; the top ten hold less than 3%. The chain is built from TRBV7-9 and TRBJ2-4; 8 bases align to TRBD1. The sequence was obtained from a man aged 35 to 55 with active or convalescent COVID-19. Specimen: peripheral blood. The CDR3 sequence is CASSRTNRGVRDIQYF. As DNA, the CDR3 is TGTGCCAGCAGCCGCACCAACAGGGGGGTAAGGGACATTCAGTACTTC.